This T cell receptor (beta chain) was recorded in a study of CD8+ T cells in alopecia areata. The treatment: oral pan-JAK inhibitor, 5-10 mg twice daily. Extracted RNA was reverse transcribed, and the resulting cDNA served as sequencing template. This table comes from immunoSEQ multiplex PCR, and its TCRdb copy is limited to in-frame clones, with some not included. The table includes about 150,000 clones, around 50% detected once. V lost 5 bases and J lost 9; bases outside the gene matches: 3. This CDR3 spans 12 amino acids. Germline lookup yields CDR1 SEHNR and CDR2 FQNEAQ (reference sequence). This clone has just a few counts.

This clonotype originated in a human donor with alopecia areata. The input for sequencing was CD8+ T cells sorted from blood, taken at week 4, from a patient treated with tofacitinib. The gene calls are TRBV7-9 and TRBJ2-4, with 8 bases matching TRBD1. The CDR3 here is CASSEQGGIQYF. The CDR3, as DNA: TGTGCCAGCAGCGAACAGGGGGGCATTCAGTACTTC.